This TCR beta chain appears in the sequencing data of a study of T cell repertoires in aging, cancer and after chemotherapy. The template was genomic DNA from peripheral blood, not RNA. Rearranged V-D-J TRB sequences were amplified with a mixed TRB-A/B primer pool. MiXCR, run by TCRdb on the multiplex PCR reads, gives a single entry per CDR3 protein. Of around 7,700 distinct CDR3 sequences listed, roughly half are singletons. This clonotype was picked up a small number of times. This TCR was sampled from a human donor with a solid tumor. Sample: blood.

The CDR3 loop reads CASSDKDSEAFF. In nucleotides, the CDR3 is TGTGCCAGTAGTGACAAAGATAGTGAAGCTTTCTTT. J is TRBJ1-1 and V is TRBV19; D is uncertain. This CDR3 is 12 amino acids long. In germline, CDR1 is LNHDA, CDR2 SQIVND (reference sequence). Between the trimmed V and J ends, which lost 5 bases and 7 bases, there was a span of 11 bases.